Below, 22 T cell receptor beta chains from the same sample are listed, as sequenced in a study of T cell responses to AZD1222 COVID-19 vaccine. The data were produced by immunoSEQ multiplex PCR, yet TCRdb's version contains in-frame clones alone and is incomplete. The sample yields about 98,000 clones, about 85% seen once. Sequences were derived from peripheral blood, sampled on day 0 of AZD1222 vaccination. These receptor sequences come from an adult in good health.

V and J are TRBV5-1 and TRBJ2-2, with D unresolved. CDR1 SGHRS and CDR2 YFSETQ come from the germline V gene. There are 14 residues in the CDR3. The ends were cut back, 2 bases at V and 4 bases at J, with 9 bases in the middle. CDR3 DNA: TGCGCCAGCAGCTTCCTAACGGGCACCGGGGAGCTGTTTTTT. Encoded protein: CASSFLTGTGELFF.

The chain carries TRBV9 and TRBJ1-1, with a weak D call TRBD1 (5 bases). CDR1 SGDLS and CDR2 YYNGEE come from the germline V gene. V lost 4 bases and J lost 1, with 11 bases in between. The length of the CDR3 is 14 residues. CDR3 sequence reads: CASSREGENTEAFF. Here the CDR3 DNA reads TGTGCCAGCAGCCGAGAAGGGGAGAACACTGAAGCTTTCTTT.

This clone was seen more than once but under ten times. The chain couples TRBV6-2 or TRBV6-3 to TRBJ1-2; 7 positions match TRBD1. Germline V gene lookup returns CDR1 MNHEY and CDR2 SVGEGT. The V and J ends lost 5 bases and 5 bases, in that order; junction bases with no gene match: 20. This CDR3 has 18 amino acids. CDR3 sequence reads: CASSINSGQLTMRYGYTF. In nucleotides, the CDR3 is TGTGCCAGCAGTATCAACTCGGGACAGCTCACGATGCGGTATGGCTACACCTTC.

The J gene is TRBJ1-5, the V gene TRBV30; the match to TRBD1 covers 9 bases. Looked up from germline, CDR1 is GTSNPN and CDR2 is SVGIG (reference sequence). J gave up 2 bases and V 2 bases, and 7 bases lay outside the gene matches. The CDR3 length is 16 residues. The CDR3 region is CAWSPQGASGNQPQHF. CDR3 sequence (DNA): TGTGCCTGGAGTCCACAGGGGGCGTCGGGCAATCAGCCCCAGCATTTT.

The rearrangement uses TRBV4-3 and TRBJ1-1; the D gene is possibly TRBD1 (6 bases). Trimming pared 0 bases from V and 10 bases from J, leaving 15 bases between. CDR1 and CDR2 (germline): LGHNA, YSLEER. CDR3 length: 14 amino acids. CDR3: CASSQDLGGRGAFF. Written as DNA, the CDR3 is TGCGCCAGCAGCCAAGATCTTGGGGGGCGCGGAGCTTTCTTT.

This chain connects TRBV6-2 or TRBV6-3 to TRBJ1-3; D unresolved. The V gene's germline CDR1 is MNHEY and CDR2 SVGEGT. The CDR3 contains 15 residues. Trimming pared 2 bases from V and 0 bases from J, leaving 8 bases between. The CDR3 protein is CASSYGPGSGNTIYF. CDR3 DNA sequence: TGTGCCAGCAGTTACGGGCCAGGCTCTGGAAACACCATATATTTT.

V usage is TRBV27 and J usage is TRBJ1-5; unclear D gene. V lost 5 bases and J lost 5, with 13 bases in between. Looked up from germline, CDR1 is MNHEY and CDR2 is SMNVEV (reference sequence). This CDR3 is built from 14 residues. Here the CDR3 reads CASSPALSHQPQHF. The CDR3 DNA reads as TGTGCCAGCAGTCCCGCCTTGAGCCATCAGCCCCAGCATTTT.

The genes are TRBV24-1 and TRBJ2-7; 9 nucleotides match TRBD1. The CDR3 sequence is 16 residues long. The J segment lost 5 bases and the V segment lost 5 bases, leaving 12 bases of the junction unmatched. In germline, CDR1 is KGHDR, CDR2 SFDVKD. CDR3 in DNA: TGTGCCACCAGTGCTACCGCACCGGGACAGGGCCACGAGCAGTACTTC. Protein product: CATSATAPGQGHEQYF.

This chain links TRBV29-1 with TRBJ2-2; TRBD2 matches at 8 bases. The CDR3 is 15 residues long. Germline loops: CDR1 SQVTM, CDR2 ANQGSEA. V was pared by 6 bases and J by 2 bases, with 8 bases of the junction left unmatched. The CDR3 DNA sequence: TGCAGCGTCATCTATAGCGGGGCCAACACCGGGGAGCTGTTTTTT. Its protein product is CSVIYSGANTGELFF.

Worth noting for this clone: The identical CDR3 is also encoded by other nucleotide sequences in the sample. The rearrangement joins TRBV5-1 to TRBJ2-2; no definite D call. Between the trimmed V and J ends, which lost 0 bases and 0 bases, there was a span of 6 bases. Germline V lookup: CDR1 SGHRS, CDR2 YFSETQ. This CDR3 has 15 amino acids. The DNA for the CDR3 is TGCGCCAGCAGCTTGGGTACCGCGAACACCGGGGAGCTGTTTTTT. Translating it yields CASSLGTANTGELFF.

This chain uses TRBV4-3 with TRBJ2-6; D ambiguous. The CDR3 is 15 residues long. The V end lost 0 bases, the J end lost 0 bases, and 3 bases lay between the germline ends. Germline values: CDR1 LGHNA, CDR2 YSLEER. Here the CDR3 DNA reads TGCGCCAGCAGCCAAGATTCCTCTGGGGCCAACGTCCTGACTTTC. This encodes CASSQDSSGANVLTF.

This rearrangement joins TRBV3-1 (or the pseudogene TRBV3-2) to TRBJ1-1; maybe TRBD1 (5 bases). There are 14 residues in the CDR3. CDR1 is LGHDT and CDR2 is YNNKEL in the germline V gene (reference sequence). V lost 1 base to trimming and J lost 4 bases, with 10 bases between them. The CDR3: CASSQGGLGTEAFF. DNA for the CDR3: TGTGCCAGCAGCCAAGGGGGGTTGGGCACTGAAGCTTTCTTT.

The CDR3 DNA reads TGCGCCAGCAGCCAAGAAGGAAGGACCTCTGGAAACACCATATATTTT. Translating it yields CASSQEGRTSGNTIYF. The gene calls are TRBV4-1 and TRBJ1-3, with unresolved D. Trimming left V 0 bases short and J 0 bases short, with 9 bases between. CDR1 is MGHRA, CDR2 YSYEKL, per germline. CDR3 length equals 16 residues.

The gene calls are TRBV7-2 and TRBJ2-7, with TRBD2 matching 12 bases. This CDR3 has 18 residues. Per the germline V gene, CDR1 is SGHTA and CDR2 is FQGNSA. V lost 4 bases and J lost 3; bases outside the gene matches: 13. This chain's CDR3 is CASSSNRMTSGSLYEQYF. CDR3 nucleotide sequence: TGTGCCAGCAGCTCAAATCGGATGACTAGCGGGAGCCTCTACGAGCAGTACTTC.

The chain uses TRBV9 and TRBJ2-7, with 13 bases aligning to TRBD2. The length of the CDR3 is 17 residues. CDR1 is SGDLS and CDR2 is YYNGEE in the germline V gene. J lost 4 bases, V lost 0 bases, and 7 bases had no gene match. The CDR3 spells CASSVGDGLAGVYEQYF. As DNA, the CDR3 is TGTGCCAGCAGCGTAGGGGATGGACTAGCGGGAGTTTACGAGCAGTACTTC.

The chain links TRBV29-1 to TRBJ2-2, with 11 bases lining up with TRBD2. This CDR3 spans 14 amino acids. The trim removed 7 bases at V and 5 bases at J, leaving 6 bases unmatched. Germline V gene data show CDR1 as SQVTM and CDR2 as ANQGSEA. Here the CDR3 DNA reads TGCAGCGGCCAACTAGCGGGAGTTACCGGGGAGCTGTTTTTT. Its translation: CSGQLAGVTGELFF.

The rearrangement links TRBV5-6 to TRBJ2-2; D gene ambiguous. CDR1 is SGHDT, CDR2 YYEEEE, per germline. The CDR3 runs to 16 residues. Trimming pared 4 bases from V and 1 base from J, leaving 14 bases between. The CDR3 spells CASSRDGPLNTGELFF. CDR3 nucleotide sequence: TGTGCCAGCAGCCGCGACGGACCCTTGAACACCGGGGAGCTGTTTTTT.

The chain links TRBV19 to TRBJ2-2; weak D call: TRBD2 (6 bases). Germline V lookup: CDR1 LNHDA, CDR2 SQIVND (reference sequence). The CDR3 is made up of 17 amino acids. V was clipped by 7 bases and J by 0 bases, with 18 bases between them. The CDR3 nucleotides read TGTGCCAGTACCCTAGGGATAGGGAGGACGAACACCGGGGAGCTGTTTTTT. Its translation: CASTLGIGRTNTGELFF. The full variable domain, with the rest looked up from reference TRBV19 and TRBJ2-2, is DGGITQSPKYLFRKEGQNVTLSCEQNLNHDAMYWYRQDPGQGLRLIYYSQIVNDFQKGDIAEGYSVSREKKESFPLTVTSAQKNPTAFYLCASTLGIGRTNTGELFFGEGSRLTVL.

V and J are TRBV19 and TRBJ1-4, with 7 bases fitting TRBD1. The J segment lost 3 bases and the V segment lost 5 bases, leaving 6 bases of the junction unmatched. CDR1 is LNHDA, CDR2 SQIVND, per germline (reference sequence). The CDR3 runs 15 residues. The CDR3 DNA follows: TGTGCCAGTAGTTCGACGACAGGGTCTAATGAAAAACTGTTTTTT. Protein: CASSSTTGSNEKLFF.

The chain combines TRBV9 with TRBJ2-1; TRBD2 is a possible D gene (6 bases). Germline V gene data show CDR1 as SGDLS and CDR2 as YYNGEE. The CDR3 loop spans 13 amino acids. Trimming took 3 bases from V and 11 from J, leaving 15 bases between them. The CDR3 DNA reads as TGTGCCAGCAGCGCACCCCCGGGACTCAAGCAGTTCTTC. It yields the protein CASSAPPGLKQFF. The full variable domain, completed using reference TRBV9 and TRBJ2-1, is DSGVTQTPKHLITATGQRVTLRCSPRSGDLSVYWYQQSLDQGLQFLIQYYNGEERAKGNILERFSAQQFPDLHSELNLSSLELGDSALYFCASSAPPGLKQFFGPGTRLTVL.

This chain uses TRBV7-2 with TRBJ2-2; TRBD1 is a possible D gene (5 bases). Trimming took 6 bases from V and 0 from J, leaving 14 bases between them. Germline V gene lookup returns CDR1 SGHTA and CDR2 FQGNSA. The CDR3 totals 16 residues. In DNA form, the CDR3 reads TGTGCCAGCAGGCCAGACAGACACCCGAACACCGGGGAGCTGTTTTTT. Translated, it gives CASRPDRHPNTGELFF.

The J gene is TRBJ2-1, the V gene TRBV28; 9 bases are a match to TRBD1. This CDR3 region has 11 residues. Trimming removed 5 bases from V and 14 bases from J; junction bases left unmatched: 4. Germline assignment: CDR1 MDHEN and CDR2 SYDVKM. The CDR3 DNA reads as TGTGCCAGCAGTCAAGGACAGGGGAAGTTCTTC. As protein: CASSQGQGKFF.